These 21 T cell receptor beta chains came from one sample sequenced in a study of technical replicates of blood from a handful of donors. Libraries were prepared by immunoSEQ multiplex PCR; TCRdb keeps only in-frame clonotypes and omits some of them. The sample includes 60,000 to 85,000 clones, roughly 92% seen only once; the top ten take approximately 0.4%. Sequencing was done on a sample of T cells isolated from PBMCs. These receptors were obtained from a human donor in good health.

This chain links TRBV20-1 with TRBJ2-3, with a tentative D call TRBD1 (5 bases). Germline V gene lookup returns CDR1 DFQATT and CDR2 SNEGSKA (reference sequence). Trimming removed 2 bases from V and 5 bases from J, with 5 bases in between. This CDR3 contains 11 residues. CDR3 residues: CSARRGDTQYF. As DNA, the CDR3 is TGCAGTGCTAGAAGGGGAGATACGCAGTATTTT.

The J gene is TRBJ2-1, the V gene TRBV7-2, with D perhaps TRBD1 (6 bases). Trimming shortened V by 4 bases and J by 5 bases, and 27 bases separated the two germline ends. This CDR3 region has 19 residues. Germline V gives CDR1 SGHTA, CDR2 FQGNSA. The CDR3: CASSSRLQGAVGQNNEQFF. The CDR3 nucleotides read TGTGCCAGCAGCTCGAGGTTACAGGGCGCGGTTGGACAAAACAATGAGCAGTTCTTC.

The gene calls are TRBV7-3 and TRBJ1-1; 8 bases map to TRBD1. The CDR3 runs 14 residues. Germline trimming cut 5 bases from V and 1 base from J; bases unmatched to any gene: 3. Germline V lookup: CDR1 SGHTA, CDR2 FQGTGA. The CDR3 reads CASSVQGGNTEAFF. Here the CDR3 DNA reads TGTGCCAGCAGCGTACAGGGGGGGAACACTGAAGCTTTCTTT.

This clone has only a few counts. This chain connects TRBV2 to TRBJ1-1; D not certain. V lost 8 bases and J lost 7, with 8 bases in between. Germline V gene sequence: CDR1 SNHLY, CDR2 FYNNEI. The CDR3 has 10 amino acids. DNA for the CDR3: TGTGCCAGCGTGGGCCGTGAAGCTTTCTTT. Encoded protein: CASVGREAFF.

The chain has TRBV6-1 and TRBJ2-7, with D possibly TRBD2 on 5 matching bases. Trimming took off 4 bases at V and 3 bases at J, with 10 bases between the two ends. The CDR3 extends over 13 amino acids. Germline lookup yields CDR1 MNHNS and CDR2 SASEGT. CDR3 sequence (DNA): TGTGCCAGCAGTGGCGGACTCTTCTACGAGCAGTACTTC. Protein sequence: CASSGGLFYEQYF.

The chain has TRBV28 and TRBJ2-6; a weak D match, TRBD1 (6 bases). The CDR3 length is 17 residues. Trimming removed 5 bases from V and 0 bases from J, with 14 bases in between. Germline CDR1 reads MDHEN; CDR2 reads SYDVKM. CDR3 protein: CASSKRGQSSGANVLTF. The CDR3 DNA sequence: TGTGCCAGCAGTAAGAGAGGACAGTCCTCTGGGGCCAACGTCCTGACTTTC.

The chain couples TRBV2 to TRBJ1-5; 7 bases are shared with TRBD1. Germline V lookup: CDR1 SNHLY, CDR2 FYNNEI. With 8 bases clipped from V and 2 bases from J, the junction kept 6 bases outside the gene matches. The CDR3 length is 14 residues. The CDR3 sequence: CASRTTGGNQPQHF. CDR3 coding DNA: TGTGCCAGCCGGACAACAGGGGGCAATCAGCCCCAGCATTTT.

The chain joins TRBV27 to TRBJ1-1, with TRBD1 matching over 8 bases. The CDR3 spans 14 residues. Germline lookup yields CDR1 MNHEY and CDR2 SMNVEV (reference sequence). V was clipped by 5 bases and J by 3 bases; unmatched bases: 5. The DNA for the CDR3 is TGTGCCAGCAGTCCACAGGGGGAGTACACTGAAGCTTTCTTT. It yields the protein CASSPQGEYTEAFF.

The chain employs TRBV5-1 and TRBJ2-5, with D possibly matching TRBD2 (5 bases). The CDR3 consists of 16 residues. The V end was cut by 6 bases, the J end by 2 bases, with 20 bases between. Germline V gives CDR1 SGHRS, CDR2 YFSETQ. Here the CDR3 reads CASTLEGRWYQETQYF. The CDR3 DNA is TGCGCCAGCACACTAGAGGGAAGATGGTATCAAGAGACCCAGTACTTC.

The CDR3 DNA follows: TGTGCCAGTAGTATTGAGGCAGATTATGGCTACACCTTC. It translates to CASSIEADYGYTF. The rearrangement uses TRBV19 and TRBJ1-2; no clear D gene. Germline CDR1 LNHDA, CDR2 SQIVND (reference sequence). Trimming shortened V by 3 bases and J by 5 bases, and 10 bases separated the two germline ends. There are 13 residues in the CDR3. Based on the CDR3 plus reference TRBV19 and TRBJ1-2, the full variable domain is DGGITQSPKYLFRKEGQNVTLSCEQNLNHDAMYWYRQDPGQGLRLIYYSQIVNDFQKGDIAEGYSVSREKKESFPLTVTSAQKNPTAFYLCASSIEADYGYTFGSGTRLTVV.

The V and J genes are TRBV6-5 and TRBJ1-4, with D possibly matching TRBD1 (6 bases). The CDR3 runs 16 residues. Trimming took 2 bases from V and 6 from J, leaving 16 bases between them. Germline lookup yields CDR1 MNHEY and CDR2 SVGAGI. CDR3 in amino acids: CASSYTPGERDEKLFF. In DNA, the CDR3 is TGTGCCAGCAGTTACACCCCAGGGGAGAGAGATGAAAAACTGTTTTTT.

J is TRBJ1-2 and V is TRBV6-1, with a possible D match to TRBD1 (5 bases). The V end lost 5 bases, the J end lost 4 bases, and 11 bases lay between the germline ends. This CDR3 is 13 amino acids long. Per the germline V gene, CDR1 is MNHNS and CDR2 is SASEGT. The CDR3 is CASSPDRSYGYTF. In DNA form, the CDR3 reads TGTGCCAGCAGTCCCGACAGATCCTATGGCTACACCTTC.

The rearrangement joins TRBV2 to TRBJ2-1, with D hard to call. Between the trimmed V and J ends, which lost 8 bases and 9 bases, there was a span of 5 bases. Looked up from germline, CDR1 is SNHLY and CDR2 is FYNNEI. The length of the CDR3 is 9 residues. CDR3 nucleotides: TGTGCCAGCTACGGTGAGCAGTTCTTC. This codes for CASYGEQFF. The entire variable domain, with the rest obtained from reference TRBV2 and TRBJ2-1, is as follows: EPEVTQTPSHQVTQMGQEVILRCVPISNHLYFYWYRQILGQKVEFLVSFYNNEISEKSEIFDDQFSVERPDGSNFTLKIRSTKLEDSAMYFCASYGEQFFGPGTRLTVL.

The chain employs TRBV28 and TRBJ2-1; D gene unclear. Trimming removed 3 bases at V and 6 bases at J, with 6 bases between. Per germline, CDR1 MDHEN and CDR2 SYDVKM. This CDR3 comprises 12 residues. CDR3 in amino acids: CASSFASNEQFF. The CDR3 DNA reads as TGTGCCAGCAGTTTTGCTAGCAATGAGCAGTTCTTC. The full variable domain, completed using reference TRBV28 and TRBJ2-1, is DVKVTQSSRYLVKRTGEKVFLECVQDMDHENMFWYRQDPGLGLRLIYFSYDVKMKEKGDIPEGYSVSREKKERFSLILESASTNQTSMYLCASSFASNEQFFGPGTRLTVL.

The rearrangement links TRBV6-1 to TRBJ1-5; D gene ambiguous. Trimming removed 3 bases at V and 0 bases at J, with 12 bases between. Germline V gene data show CDR1 as MNHNS and CDR2 as SASEGT. The CDR3 contains 16 residues. The CDR3 coding sequence is TGTGCCAGCAGTGACTTAGAGTTTTATAGCAATCAGCCCCAGCATTTT. Protein sequence: CASSDLEFYSNQPQHF.

The V and J genes are TRBV5-8 and TRBJ1-1; a weak D match, TRBD1 (5 bases). The CDR3 totals 16 residues. The V end lost 0 bases, the J end lost 2 bases, and 14 bases lay between the germline ends. In germline, CDR1 is SGHTS, CDR2 YDEGEE. In DNA, the CDR3 is TGTGCCAGCAGCTTGGATCGGGCAGGGTTCAACACTGAAGCTTTCTTT. Its protein is CASSLDRAGFNTEAFF.

This rearrangement joins TRBV5-6 to TRBJ2-7, with 13 bases that match TRBD2. Germline CDR1 and CDR2: SGHDT and YYEEEE. Trimming cost V 5 bases and J 11 bases; bases outside gene matches: 13. There are 15 residues in the CDR3. CDR3: CASSFGTSGELYEYF. The DNA of the CDR3 is TGTGCCAGCAGTTTTGGGACTAGCGGGGAACTTTATGAGTACTTC.

The J gene is TRBJ2-1, the V gene TRBV25-1; 11 bases fit TRBD2. V lost 5 bases and J lost 6; bases outside the gene matches: 6. CDR3 size: 15 residues. In germline, CDR1 is MGHDK, CDR2 SYGVNS. Here the CDR3 reads CASSKLGLAVNEQFF. The DNA for the CDR3 is TGTGCCAGCAGTAAACTGGGACTAGCGGTCAATGAGCAGTTCTTC.

The gene calls are TRBV30 and TRBJ1-2, with a possible D match to TRBD1 (5 bases). Germline CDR1 and CDR2: GTSNPN and SVGIG (reference sequence). V gave up 2 bases and J gave up 3 bases, with 10 bases separating them. The CDR3 has 13 amino acids. The CDR3 DNA reads TGTGCCTGGAGTCCGCAGGGCTACTATGGCTACACCTTC. This sequence encodes CAWSPQGYYGYTF.

This chain connects TRBV30 to TRBJ2-3, with 10 bases that match TRBD2. The length of the CDR3 is 19 residues. Germline values: CDR1 GTSNPN, CDR2 SVGIG (reference sequence). V lost 2 bases and J lost 2; bases outside the gene matches: 16. As DNA, the CDR3 is TGTGCCTGGAGTCCTTTGGGGGTAGCGGGAGGTTTTTACACAGATACGCAGTATTTT. It codes for CAWSPLGVAGGFYTDTQYF.

The chain links TRBV27 to TRBJ2-1, with D perhaps matching TRBD2 (5 bases). The CDR3 has 12 amino acids. Trimming took 2 bases from V and 8 from J, leaving 7 bases between them. In germline, CDR1 is MNHEY, CDR2 SMNVEV (reference sequence). CDR3 in amino acids: CASSLGGYEQFF. CDR3 nucleotides: TGTGCCAGCAGTTTAGGAGGCTATGAGCAGTTCTTC.